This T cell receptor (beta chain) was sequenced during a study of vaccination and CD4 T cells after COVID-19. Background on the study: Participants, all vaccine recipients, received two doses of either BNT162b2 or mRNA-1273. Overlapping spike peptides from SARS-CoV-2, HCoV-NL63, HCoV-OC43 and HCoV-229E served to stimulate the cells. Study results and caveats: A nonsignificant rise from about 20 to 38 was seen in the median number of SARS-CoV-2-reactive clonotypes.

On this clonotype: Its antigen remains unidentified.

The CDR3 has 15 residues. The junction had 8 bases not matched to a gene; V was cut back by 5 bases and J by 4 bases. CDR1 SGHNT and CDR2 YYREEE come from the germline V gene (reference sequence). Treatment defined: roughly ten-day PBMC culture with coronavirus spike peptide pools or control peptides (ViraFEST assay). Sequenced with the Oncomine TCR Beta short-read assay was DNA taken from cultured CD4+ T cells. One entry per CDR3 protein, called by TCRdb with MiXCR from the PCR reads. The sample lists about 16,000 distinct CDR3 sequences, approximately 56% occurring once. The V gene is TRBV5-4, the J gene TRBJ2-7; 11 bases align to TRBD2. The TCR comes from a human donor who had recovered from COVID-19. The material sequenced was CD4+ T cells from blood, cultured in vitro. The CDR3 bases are TGTGCCAGCAGTACCGGGACTAGCGGTATTTACGAGCAGTACTTC. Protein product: CASSTGTSGIYEQYF.